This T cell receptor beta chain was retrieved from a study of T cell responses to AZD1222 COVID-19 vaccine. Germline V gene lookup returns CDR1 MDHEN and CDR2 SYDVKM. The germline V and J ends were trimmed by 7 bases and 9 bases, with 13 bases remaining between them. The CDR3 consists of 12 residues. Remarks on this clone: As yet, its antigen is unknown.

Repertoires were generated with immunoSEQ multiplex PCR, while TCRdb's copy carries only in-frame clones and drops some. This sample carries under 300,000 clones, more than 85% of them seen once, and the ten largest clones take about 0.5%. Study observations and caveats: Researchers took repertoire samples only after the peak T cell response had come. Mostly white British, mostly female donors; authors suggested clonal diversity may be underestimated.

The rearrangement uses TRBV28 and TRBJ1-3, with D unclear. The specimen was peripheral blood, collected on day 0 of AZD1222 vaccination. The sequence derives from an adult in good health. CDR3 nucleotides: TGTGCCAGCACCCCAAGTTCAGGCACCATATATTTT. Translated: CASTPSSGTIYF.